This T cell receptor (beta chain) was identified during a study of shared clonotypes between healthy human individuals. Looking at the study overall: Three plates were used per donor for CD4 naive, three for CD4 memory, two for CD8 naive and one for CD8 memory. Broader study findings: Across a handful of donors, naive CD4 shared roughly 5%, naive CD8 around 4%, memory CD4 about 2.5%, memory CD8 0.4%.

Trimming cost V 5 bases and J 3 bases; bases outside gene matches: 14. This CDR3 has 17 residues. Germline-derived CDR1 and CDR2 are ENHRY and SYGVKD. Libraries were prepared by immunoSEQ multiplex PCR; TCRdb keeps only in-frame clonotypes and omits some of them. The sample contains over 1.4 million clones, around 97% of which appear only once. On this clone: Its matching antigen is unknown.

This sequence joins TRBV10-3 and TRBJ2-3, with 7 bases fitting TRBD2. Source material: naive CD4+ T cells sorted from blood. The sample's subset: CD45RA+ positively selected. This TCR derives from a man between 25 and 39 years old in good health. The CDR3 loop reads CAISTLLDGGSTDTQYF. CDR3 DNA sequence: TGTGCCATCAGTACCCTGCTAGATGGCGGGAGTACAGATACGCAGTATTTT.